Each of the 11 T cell receptor beta chains below was sequenced from the same sample in a study of cytomegalovirus exposure and HLA in healthy donors. This PCR relied on a set of 60 Vbeta primers and 13 Jbeta primers. Here immunoSEQ multiplex PCR was the method, and the copy in TCRdb shows in-frame clones only, minus some. The sample shows 110,000 to 150,000 clones, over 60% of them seen only once. Material: PBMCs. The receptors shown here come from a woman in her 40s in good health and CMV-seronegative.

The V call is TRBV12-1, the J call TRBJ2-1; the D call of TRBD1 is as the table states it, not checked on the DNA. TRBV12-1 is a pseudogene. The CDR3 extends over 19 amino acids. The CDR3 sequence is CASSFAPPGQGNRVNEQFF. DNA of the CDR3: TGTGCCAGCAGCTTTGCGCCTCCGGGACAGGGTAACAGGGTCAATGAGCAGTTCTTC.

The chain is built from TRBV18 and TRBJ1-2; no firm D call. The CDR3 has 14 amino acids. Trimming took 6 bases from V and 6 from J, leaving 17 bases between them. Per germline, CDR1 KGHSH and CDR2 LQKENI. The CDR3 DNA follows: TGTGCCAGCTCCCCCCAGATGGACGGGGATGGCTACACCTTC. Translating it yields CASSPQMDGDGYTF.

The chain uses TRBV2 and TRBJ2-1; a possible D gene is TRBD1 (5 bases). Per germline, CDR1 SNHLY and CDR2 FYNNEI. The CDR3 is 13 residues long. Trimming took 6 bases from V and 10 from J, leaving 16 bases between them. The CDR3 region is CASRLQIGAEQFF. In DNA form, the CDR3 reads TGTGCCAGCAGGCTCCAGATTGGGGCAGAGCAGTTCTTC.

The table lists this clone with a few counts. The chain couples TRBV6-5 to TRBJ2-2, with D hard to call. Trimming took 4 bases from V and 4 from J, leaving 13 bases between them. Germline V gene data show CDR1 as MNHEY and CDR2 as SVGAGI. This CDR3 is built from 15 residues. The chain's CDR3 is CASSFDRRSTGELFF. The CDR3 nucleotides are TGTGCCAGCAGTTTCGATCGTCGGAGCACCGGGGAGCTGTTTTTT.

The rearrangement links TRBV18 to TRBJ2-1; no reliable D call. Trimming removed 3 bases from V and 6 bases from J, with 12 bases in between. The CDR3 length is 14 residues. Germline V gene sequence: CDR1 KGHSH, CDR2 LQKENI. CDR3 bases: TGTGCCAGCTCACCGAGAGAGGCCCGCAATGAGCAGTTCTTC. Translated, it gives CASSPREARNEQFF.

CDR3 coding DNA: TGTGCCAGTACAACAGGGATGGGTAACTATGGCTACACCTTC. Translated, it gives CASTTGMGNYGYTF. The gene calls are TRBV19 and TRBJ1-2, with D possibly being TRBD1 (6 bases). Germline V gene lookup returns CDR1 LNHDA and CDR2 SQIVND (reference sequence). Trimming stripped 7 bases from V and 1 base from J, with 13 bases between. The CDR3 contains 14 residues.

This clone occurred a few times. This chain uses TRBV5-1 with TRBJ1-1; 7 positions match TRBD1. Germline assignment: CDR1 SGHRS and CDR2 YFSETQ. Trimming cost V 0 bases and J 4 bases; bases outside gene matches: 3. The CDR3 loop spans 14 amino acids. In DNA form, the CDR3 reads TGCGCCAGCAGCTTGGATAGGGGGCCCACTGAAGCTTTCTTT. This codes for CASSLDRGPTEAFF.

The chain employs TRBV6-4 and TRBJ2-3, with a weak D call TRBD2 (6 bases). The germline gives CDR1 MRHNA, CDR2 SNTAGT. V dropped 2 bases and J dropped 4 bases, with 7 bases sitting between them. The CDR3 extends over 13 amino acids. CDR3 protein: CASSDGTSDTQYF. CDR3 nucleotide sequence: TGTGCCAGCAGTGACGGGACTTCAGATACGCAGTATTTT.

The rearrangement joins TRBV20-1 to TRBJ2-1, with D possibly matching TRBD2 (6 bases). CDR3 length equals 11 residues. Trimming cost V 2 bases and J 9 bases, with 8 bases left between them. Germline-derived CDR1 and CDR2 are DFQATT and SNEGSKA (reference sequence). As DNA, the CDR3 is TGCAGTGCTAGACCCGGGGGTGAGCAGTTCTTC. This codes for CSARPGGEQFF.

This chain connects TRBV19 to TRBJ1-4, with D uncertain. Per germline, CDR1 LNHDA and CDR2 SQIVND (reference sequence). The CDR3 runs to 14 residues. With 6 bases removed from V and 0 bases from J, the gap between germline ends came to 8 bases. The CDR3 bases are TGTGCCAGTAGGACAACAGCAACTAATGAAAAACTGTTTTTT. Its protein product is CASRTTATNEKLFF.

About this clone itself: Different DNA sequences within this sample yield the same CDR3. This chain connects TRBV21-1 to TRBJ1-5; the D call of TRBD1 is as the table states it, not checked on the DNA. TRBV21-1 is reported as a pseudogene. The CDR3 covers 16 residues. The CDR3 region is CASSKVYRGSNQPQHF. CDR3 coding DNA: TGTGCCAGCAGCAAAGTCTACAGGGGGAGCAATCAGCCCCAGCATTTT.